Presented here are 24 T cell receptor beta chains from one specimen sequenced in a study of T cell clonality in common variable immunodeficiency. General observations from the study: Reportedly, TCR beta sequences from common variable immunodeficiency showed fewer deletions and N-nucleotide insertions.

These receptors are not linked to any known antigen. Sequencing used immunoSEQ multiplex PCR; TCRdb keeps in-frame clones, though not all of them. This sample carries under 25,000 clones, none of them present only once. The source material was peripheral blood mononuclear cells. The receptor set was obtained from a human donor with common variable immunodeficiency.

Regarding this clone: The CDR3 goes on 3 residues after the read ends, and that part is filled in from the germline J gene. The chain employs TRBV7-2 and TRBJ1-2; 8 positions match TRBD1. The CDR3 consists of 15 residues. CDR1 and CDR2 from the germline V gene are SGHTA and FQGNSA. The chain's CDR3 is CASSLTQGAMVGYTF. The DNA read from the CDR3 is TGTGCCAGCAGCTTAACGCAGGGGGCGATGGTCGGC. The full variable domain, with the rest looked up from reference TRBV7-2 and TRBJ1-2, is GAGVSQSPSNKVTEKGKDVELRCDPISGHTALYWYRQSLGQGLEFLIYFQGNSAPDKSGLPSDRFSAERTGGSVSTLTIQRTQQEDSAVYLCASSLTQGAMVGYTFGSGTRLTVV.

In its sample, this clone was seen a few times. The read comes to an end 3 residues before the CDR3 does, leaving the germline J gene to fill in the end. The chain employs TRBV7-2 and TRBJ2-5; TRBD1 aligns across 7 bases. Germline trimming cut 2 bases from V and 4 bases from J; bases unmatched to any gene: 7. Germline loops: CDR1 SGHTA, CDR2 FQGNSA. The CDR3 is made up of 15 amino acids. The sequenced part of the CDR3 DNA is TGTGCCAGCAGCTTAAACAGGGGTCAACTAGAGACC. It is translated as CASSLNRGQLET. The full CDR3 sequence reads CASSLNRGQLETQYF.

This clone was picked up a small number of times. The read is 3 residues too short to cover the CDR3 end, so that end is filled in from the germline J gene. The genes are TRBV10-3 and TRBJ2-7; possibly TRBD2 for D (7 bases). The CDR3 runs 15 residues. Germline CDR1 reads ENHRY; CDR2 reads SYGVKD. V was clipped by 6 bases and J by 6 bases, with 21 bases between them. The sequenced part of the CDR3 DNA is TGTGCCATCAGAGACCAATATCGGGGGGCGCGCGAG. Translating gives CAIRDQYRGARE. The CDR3 in its entirety is CAIRDQYRGAREQYF.

By frequency in the sample, this clone is medium-sized. Coverage ceases 3 residues before the CDR3 finishes, and the germline J gene fills in the end. The chain recombines TRBV5-6 with TRBJ1-1, with D uncertain. The CDR3 extends over 11 amino acids. Per germline, CDR1 SGHDT and CDR2 YYEEEE. The V end was cut by 2 bases, the J end by 7 bases, with 6 bases between. Partial CDR3 DNA: TGTGCCAGCAGCTTAGGACTTGAA. Encoded protein: CASSLGLE. In full, the CDR3 reads CASSLGLEAFF.

The CDR3 loop reads CASSLAGLYYNEQFF. Incomplete CDR3 DNA: TGTGCCAGCAGCTTAGCGGGACTATACTACAATGAG. The J gene is TRBJ2-1, the V gene TRBV7-6; 7 bases match TRBD2. The read terminates 3 residues ahead of where the CDR3 ends, so the germline J gene completes it. J was trimmed by 3 bases and V by 0 bases; bases with no gene match: 2. The CDR3 is 15 amino acids. Germline V lookup: CDR1 SGHVS, CDR2 FNYEAQ. Complete variable domain (other parts from reference TRBV7-6 and TRBJ2-1): GAGVSQSPRYKVTKRGQDVALRCDPISGHVSLYWYRQALGQGPEFLTYFNYEAQQDKSGLPNDRFSAERPEGSISTLTIQRTEQRDSAMYRCASSLAGLYYNEQFFGPGTRLTVL.

This clone came up many times. The CDR3 here is CSARGQDNEKLFF. Partial CDR3 DNA: TGCAGTGCTAGAGGGCAGGATAATGAAAAA. This chain links TRBV20-1 with TRBJ1-4, with unresolved D. Coverage ceases 3 residues before the CDR3 finishes, and the germline J gene fills in the end. V was clipped by 1 base and J by 4 bases, with 7 bases between them. Germline V gene data show CDR1 as DFQATT and CDR2 as SNEGSKA (reference sequence). CDR3 length equals 13 residues.

For this clone: The read is 3 residues too short to cover the CDR3 end, so that end is filled in from the germline J gene. The chain has TRBV6-2 or TRBV6-3 and TRBJ1-2; D ambiguous. The CDR3 totals 13 residues. V was pared by 5 bases and J by 7 bases, with 14 bases between. Germline loops: CDR1 MNHEY, CDR2 SVGEGT. CDR3 bases read: TGTGCCAGCAGTGGCGGGAGTTTGGGTGGC. It encodes CASSGGSLGG. The full CDR3 is CASSGGSLGGYTF.

This clone was found many times. The read stops 3 residues short of the end of the CDR3; the missing end is completed from the germline J gene. This chain links TRBV7-8 with TRBJ1-2, with D unclear. CDR1 and CDR2 from the germline V gene are SGHVS and FQNEAQ. The CDR3 sequence is 12 residues long. CDR3 bases read: TGTGCCAGCAGAGACACCAAGTTAGGC. Its protein product is CASRDTKLG. The full CDR3 sequence reads CASRDTKLGYTF.

This clone was seen only a few times. The read is 3 residues too short to cover the CDR3 end, so that end is filled in from the germline J gene. This chain connects TRBV7-9 to TRBJ1-2; 7 bases fit TRBD1. Germline CDR1 reads SEHNR; CDR2 reads FQNEAQ (reference sequence). The CDR3 spans 14 residues. CDR3 DNA (partial): TGTGCCAGCAGCTTGGATCCGGACAGGCAGGGC. This encodes CASSLDPDRQG. In full, the CDR3 is CASSLDPDRQGYTF.

As concerns this clone: The CDR3 end falls 3 residues outside the read, so it is completed with the germline J gene. The chain joins TRBV20-1 to TRBJ2-5, with D possibly matching TRBD1 (5 bases). The length of the CDR3 is 14 residues. Trimming removed 1 base from V and 0 bases from J, with 9 bases in between. Germline values: CDR1 DFQATT, CDR2 SNEGSKA (reference sequence). The covered CDR3 bases are TGCAGTGCTAGAGGCAGGGCGCACCAAGAGACC. Its translation is CSARGRAHQET. The whole CDR3 reads CSARGRAHQETQYF.

This clone has at least ten counts. The read ends 3 residues shy of where the CDR3 ends; the end is completed using the germline J gene. J is TRBJ2-5 and V is TRBV18; D is ambiguous. The CDR3 spans 11 residues. Germline V gene data show CDR1 as KGHSH and CDR2 as LQKENI. V gave up 6 bases and J gave up 4 bases, with 6 bases separating them. Partial CDR3 DNA: TGTGCCAGCTCCTCTCGAGAGACC. Translated: CASSSRET. The complete CDR3 reads CASSSRETQYF.

This clone was detected only a few times. The read ends 3 residues before the CDR3 terminus; that terminus is restored from the germline J gene. The chain links TRBV30 to TRBJ2-7, with 8 bases fitting TRBD2. The V gene end was trimmed by 1 base and the J gene end by 0 bases; junction bases not matched to a gene: 2. Germline V gene data show CDR1 as GTSNPN and CDR2 as SVGIG (reference sequence). The CDR3 sequence is 14 residues long. The CDR3 region is CAWSGLALSYEQYF. CDR3 bases read: TGTGCCTGGAGTGGACTAGCGCTCTCCTACGAG.

This clone has only a few counts. With the read ending 3 residues before the CDR3 end, the germline J gene is used to fill in that end. The chain uses TRBV2 and TRBJ2-3; 7 bases are a match to TRBD1. The ends lost 5 bases at V and 2 bases at J; junction bases unmatched: 4. The CDR3 spans 14 residues. Germline CDR1 reads SNHLY; CDR2 reads FYNNEI. CDR3 in amino acids: CASSKQGITDTQYF. Partial CDR3 DNA: TGTGCCAGCAGTAAACAGGGGATCACAGATACG.

In the case of this clone: The read is 3 residues too short to cover the CDR3 end, so that end is filled in from the germline J gene. This sequence joins TRBV2 and TRBJ2-7; D is possibly TRBD2 (6 bases). This CDR3 is 14 amino acids long. The V end was cut by 7 bases, the J end by 0 bases, with 13 bases between. Germline CDR1 SNHLY, CDR2 FYNNEI. CDR3 region: CASKRDSNSYEQYF. Partial CDR3 DNA: TGTGCCAGCAAACGGGACTCCAACTCCTACGAG.

Concerning this clone: The read is 3 residues too short to cover the CDR3 end, so that end is filled in from the germline J gene. This chain joins TRBV19 and TRBJ2-7, with D maybe TRBD1 (5 bases). CDR1 is LNHDA and CDR2 is SQIVND in the germline V gene (reference sequence). V lost 2 bases to trimming and J lost 5 bases, with 13 bases between them. CDR3 length: 14 amino acids. The covered CDR3 bases are TGTGCCAGTAGTATAAGGGGCAGGATCCACGAG. Protein sequence: CASSIRGRIHE. The complete CDR3 protein is CASSIRGRIHEQYF.

By share, this clone counts as medium-sized (0.01 to 0.1%). Sequencing ends 3 residues short of the CDR3 end; the germline J gene provides the rest. The gene calls are TRBV7-2 and TRBJ2-1; perhaps TRBD1 as D (5 bases). Germline V lookup: CDR1 SGHTA, CDR2 FQGNSA. The V end lost 5 bases, the J end lost 9 bases, and 11 bases lay between the germline ends. CDR3 length: 12 residues. The CDR3 DNA, read in part, is TGTGCCAGCAGCCACGATAGGGGTGAG. The encoded protein is CASSHDRGE. The entire CDR3 sequence reads CASSHDRGEQFF.

This clone turned up a few times. The CDR3 end falls 3 residues outside the read, so it is completed with the germline J gene. The chain couples TRBV23-1 to TRBJ1-5, with D unresolved. TRBV23-1 belongs to the ORF category, with a function that is uncertain. The CDR3 spans 17 residues. Deletions cut 1 base from V and 5 bases from J, with 18 bases between. CDR3 sequence: CASSQWPLGTLDQPQHF. The covered CDR3 bases are TGCGCCAGCAGTCAATGGCCGCTGGGCACCCTCGATCAGCCC.

This clone showed up just a few times. The CDR3 is cut off 3 residues early in the read; its end comes from the germline J gene. The chain joins TRBV2 to TRBJ2-1, with 15 positions matching TRBD2. This CDR3 has 16 residues. Germline V gives CDR1 SNHLY, CDR2 FYNNEI. V was clipped by 9 bases and J by 1 base; unmatched bases: 4. The covered CDR3 bases are TGTGCCAGGGGACTAGCGGGGGGAACTTCCTACAATGAG. Amino acid sequence: CARGLAGGTSYNE. The entire CDR3 reads CARGLAGGTSYNEQFF.

This clone occurred many times. This CDR3 reads CASSLARDRGEGYTF. The DNA read from the CDR3 is TGTGCCAGCAGCTTAGCGCGGGACAGGGGGGAAGGC. V usage is TRBV7-2 and J usage is TRBJ1-2; the match to TRBD1 covers 11 bases. The CDR3 is cut off 3 residues early in the read; its end comes from the germline J gene. The CDR3 covers 15 residues. CDR1 SGHTA and CDR2 FQGNSA come from the germline V gene.

This clone was picked up many times. Read sequence stops 3 residues before the CDR3 end, and the germline J gene provides the missing end. The rearrangement uses TRBV5-1 and TRBJ2-7, with D possibly called TRBD1 or TRBD2 (5 bases each). Trimming took off 0 bases at V and 0 bases at J, with 10 bases between the two ends. This CDR3 has 15 amino acids. CDR1 SGHRS and CDR2 YFSETQ come from the germline V gene. The CDR3 region is CASSLEAGSSYEQYF. CDR3 DNA (partial): TGCGCCAGCAGCTTGGAGGCAGGGAGCTCCTACGAG.

This clone was observed a handful of times. The read stops 3 residues short of the end of the CDR3; the missing end is completed from the germline J gene. This chain joins TRBV7-2 and TRBJ2-4; D may be TRBD1 (6 bases). Trimming removed 10 bases from V and 0 bases from J, with 16 bases in between. The CDR3 extends over 15 amino acids. The germline gives CDR1 SGHTA, CDR2 FQGNSA. The part of the CDR3 DNA that was read is TGTACCACCCGAAGGACAGATCTAGCCAAAAACATT. Translated, it gives CTTRRTDLAKNI. The whole CDR3 reads CTTRRTDLAKNIQYF.

In regard to this clone: The read gets to within 3 residues of the CDR3 end, and the germline J gene fills in the rest. This chain joins TRBV19 and TRBJ2-7; D perhaps matches TRBD1 (6 bases). Germline-derived CDR1 and CDR2 are LNHDA and SQIVND (reference sequence). CDR3 length: 15 amino acids. The ends were cut back, 3 bases at V and 3 bases at J, with 15 bases in the middle. The sequenced CDR3 bases are TGTGCCAGTAGTATTGCACAGGGACATCTCTACGAG. Amino acids: CASSIAQGHLYE. The full CDR3 protein reads CASSIAQGHLYEQYF.

This clone has ten or more counts. CDR3: CASSQLAGGQNEQFF. Incomplete CDR3 DNA: TGTGCCAGCAGCCAACTAGCGGGAGGGCAAAATGAG. The rearrangement joins TRBV7-3 to TRBJ2-1; TRBD2 agrees at 13 bases. The DNA ends 3 residues before the CDR3 does, and the rest of the CDR3 is filled in from the germline J gene. Germline-derived CDR1 and CDR2 are SGHTA and FQGTGA. This CDR3 spans 15 amino acids. V shed 5 bases, J shed 7 bases, and the junction held 5 bases outside the gene matches.

Turning to this clone: Read sequence stops 3 residues before the CDR3 end, and the germline J gene provides the missing end. This sequence joins TRBV6-1 and TRBJ2-2; D gene unclear. The CDR3 spans 12 residues. Germline-derived CDR1 and CDR2 are MNHNS and SASEGT. Trimming pared 4 bases from V and 5 bases from J, leaving 5 bases between. The CDR3 protein is CASSVLTGELFF. The sequenced CDR3 bases are TGTGCCAGCAGTGTCTTAACCGGGGAG.